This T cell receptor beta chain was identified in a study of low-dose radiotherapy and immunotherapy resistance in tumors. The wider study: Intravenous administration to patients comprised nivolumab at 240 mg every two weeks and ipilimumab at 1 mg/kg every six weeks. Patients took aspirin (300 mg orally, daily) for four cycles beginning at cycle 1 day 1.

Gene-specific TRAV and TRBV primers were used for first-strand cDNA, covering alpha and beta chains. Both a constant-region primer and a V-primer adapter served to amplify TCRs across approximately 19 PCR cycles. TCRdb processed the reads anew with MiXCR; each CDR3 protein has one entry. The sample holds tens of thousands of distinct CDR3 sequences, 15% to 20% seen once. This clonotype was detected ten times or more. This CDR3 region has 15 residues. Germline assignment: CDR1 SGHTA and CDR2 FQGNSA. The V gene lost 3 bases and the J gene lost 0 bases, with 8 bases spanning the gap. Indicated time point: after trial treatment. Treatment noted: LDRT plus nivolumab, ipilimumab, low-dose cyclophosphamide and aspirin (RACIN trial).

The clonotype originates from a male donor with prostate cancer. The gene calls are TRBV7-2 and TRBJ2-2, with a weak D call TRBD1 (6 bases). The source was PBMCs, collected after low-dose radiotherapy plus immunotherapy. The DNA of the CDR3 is TGTGCCAGCAGCTTCGGGACACCGAACACCGGGGAGCTGTTTTTT. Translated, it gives CASSFGTPNTGELFF.